The sequence of this T cell receptor (beta chain) was determined in a study of cytomegalovirus exposure and HLA in healthy donors. With 4 bases clipped from V and 12 bases from J, the junction kept 14 bases outside the gene matches. The CDR3 loop spans 15 amino acids. Germline CDR1 and CDR2: LNHNV and YYDKDF (reference sequence). The PCR contained 60 Vbeta and 13 Jbeta primers. Clones were sequenced by immunoSEQ multiplex PCR, and TCRdb holds only the in-frame ones, with some missing. The profile shows around 72,000 clones, over 50% of them singletons. As regards this clone: The antigen is undetermined.

The study's findings and limits: In a later analysis, HLA-C alleles had the fewest associated TCRs, DRB1 alleles the most.

The chain employs TRBV15 and TRBJ2-1, with TRBD1 matching 8 bases. Sequencing was performed on PBMCs. The source is a man in his forties in good health and CMV-seropositive. This CDR3 is CATSTTGQGALWQFF. The CDR3 nucleotides are TGTGCCACCAGCACCACCGGACAGGGCGCATTATGGCAGTTCTTC.